The clone carrying this T cell receptor (beta chain) has at least ten counts. Its target is unknown. These data originate in a study of glioma-infiltrating T cells. Whole-study findings and limits: Gliomas, especially low-grade, showed above-expected tissue-blood divergence; non-neoplastic patients showed below.

TCR alpha and beta CDR3 regions were amplified from RNA using iRepertoire nested multiplex PCR. For one-step reverse transcription and amplification, about 85-400 ng of tissue mRNA or PBMC total RNA was used. One entry per CDR3 protein, called by TCRdb with MiXCR from the multiplex PCR reads. The data show approximately 90,000 distinct CDR3 sequences, about a quarter seen once. The CDR3 totals 14 residues. Trimming shortened V by 6 bases and J by 2 bases, and 12 bases separated the two germline ends. The germline gives CDR1 LGHNT, CDR2 FRNRAP. The sequenced material came from glioma tissue, nonneoplastic brain tissue, or PBMCs (not recorded which). The source of this sequence is a human donor with low-grade glioma or glioblastoma, undergoing nonglioma brain surgery, or in good health (not recorded which). The gene calls are TRBV12-5 and TRBJ2-3, with a tentative D call TRBD2 (6 bases). CDR3 protein: CASGRDSHTDTQYF. CDR3 sequence (DNA): TGTGCTAGTGGCCGGGACTCGCACACAGATACGCAGTATTTT.